The rows below give T cell receptor beta chains drawn from one sample of a study of early T cells in non-severe SARS-CoV-2 infection. TCRdb independently ran MiXCR on the 5' RACE reads; one entry per CDR3 protein. The table includes some 50,000 distinct CDR3 sequences, roughly 9% detected once. Sample: whole blood, taken at baseline. Source of these receptors: an adult who was a healthcare worker with PCR-confirmed SARS-CoV-2 infection or an uninfected control (not recorded which). Each CDR3 is given with its conserved first and last residue. The order of the fields is clone size, V gene, D gene, J gene, CDR3 DNA, CDR3 protein. D genes are given only for firm matches. Clone size appears in some rows only: once, few, many, or a class for an expanded clone.

NA	TRBV20-1	TRBD2	TRBJ2-3	TGCAGCGGGGGGGCTGGGACAGATACGCAGTATTTT	CSGGAGTDTQYF
NA	TRBV7-3	TRBD1	TRBJ1-6	TGTGCCAGCAGCTCAGGGGGCAGTGCTAATTCACCCCTCCACTTT	CASSSGGSANSPLHF
many	TRBV7-9	NA	TRBJ2-5	TGTGCCAGCAGCTACAGACAGGACAAAGAGACCCAGTACTTC	CASSYRQDKETQYF
NA	TRBV7-6	NA	TRBJ2-1	TGTGCCAGCAGCATGCGTAATGAGCAGTTCTTC	CASSMRNEQFF
many	TRBV6-5	NA	TRBJ2-5	TGTGCCAGCAGCCCCCCGGCCCAAGAGACCCAGTACTTC	CASSPPAQETQYF
many	TRBV20-1	TRBD1	TRBJ2-7	TGCAGTGCTAGCCTCCCCCAGGGGGTCTCCTACGAGCAGTACTTC	CSASLPQGVSYEQYF
few	TRBV27	TRBD2	TRBJ2-1	TGTGCCAGCAGTAACCAGCGGGAAGAGTTCTTC	CASSNQREEFF
many	TRBV18	NA	TRBJ2-5	TGTGCCAGCTCACCAAGTGGGGAGACCCAGTACTTC	CASSPSGETQYF
many	TRBV13	NA	TRBJ2-3	TGTGCCAGCAGCTTCCTCGCTAGCACAGATACGCAGTATTTT	CASSFLASTDTQYF
few	TRBV28	NA	TRBJ1-3	TGTGCCAGCAGATCCACAGCGGCAGGGAGATCCGGAAACACCATATATTTT	CASRSTAAGRSGNTIYF
NA	TRBV19	TRBD1	TRBJ1-6	TGTGCCAGTAGGCCGCTGGGACAGACAAATTCACCCCTCCACTTT	CASRPLGQTNSPLHF
many	TRBV9	NA	TRBJ2-6	TGTGCCAGCAGCGTAGCCGCTCCTGGGAGGTACGGGGCCAACGTCCTGACTTTC	CASSVAAPGRYGANVLTF
few	TRBV2	NA	TRBJ2-4	TGTGCCAGCAGTGTCAGGGTTCTTAAGGGAAACATTCAGTACTTC	CASSVRVLKGNIQYF
many	TRBV4-1	TRBD1	TRBJ1-1	TGCGCCAGCAGCCGGTTACCGGGACAGGGTTTTTGGGGTGAAGCTTTCTTT	CASSRLPGQGFWGEAFF
many	TRBV6-2/TRBV6-3	NA	TRBJ2-7	TGTGCCAGCAGGGACGGCGGCGACGCCTACGAGCAGTACTTC	CASRDGGDAYEQYF
many	TRBV19	NA	TRBJ2-7	TGTGCCAGTGCCTCTGGGGGTAGCCCCACCTACGAGCAGTACTTC	CASASGGSPTYEQYF
NA	TRBV28	NA	TRBJ1-2	TGTGCCAGCAGTTTTACGGCCTACTATGGCTACACCTTC	CASSFTAYYGYTF
few	TRBV11-2	NA	TRBJ2-6	TGTGCCAGCAGCTTATACACCTGGGGATCTGGGGCCAACGTCCTGACTTTC	CASSLYTWGSGANVLTF
NA	TRBV27	NA	TRBJ2-7	TGTGCCAGCAGTTTATTCGCAGGGCAAGAGCAGTACTTC	CASSLFAGQEQYF
many	TRBV7-2	NA	TRBJ2-7	TGTGCCAGCAGCCACGGACCAAACTCCGAGCAGTACTTC	CASSHGPNSEQYF
many	TRBV20-1	NA	TRBJ1-2	TGCAGTGCTAGAGATTACGGAGTTCTAAACTATGGCTACACCTTC	CSARDYGVLNYGYTF
few	TRBV11-2	NA	TRBJ2-3	TGTGCCAGCAAGCTCCGAGGGGGACCTCAGGATACGCAGTATTTT	CASKLRGGPQDTQYF
few	TRBV6-4	TRBD2	TRBJ2-3	TGTGCCAGCAGTGAACTAGCGGGAAGCACAGATACGCAGTATTTT	CASSELAGSTDTQYF
few	TRBV6-2/TRBV6-3	NA	TRBJ2-1	TGTGCCAGCACCAAGTCTTCGAGCGGGCGGGCTCATGAGCAGTTCTTC	CASTKSSSGRAHEQFF
many	TRBV20-1	TRBD2	TRBJ2-3	TGCAGTGCTAGAGCTTTTAGCGGGGGGGCCCTAGATACGCAGTATTTT	CSARAFSGGALDTQYF
NA	TRBV6-6	TRBD2	TRBJ2-3	TGTGCCAGCAGTTACTCCGTAGCGGGAGGTACAGATACGCAGTATTTT	CASSYSVAGGTDTQYF
NA	TRBV6-9	NA	TRBJ1-5	TGTGCCAGCCCGGGTCGGGATCAGCCCCAGCATTTT	CASPGRDQPQHF
NA	TRBV6-2/TRBV6-3	NA	TRBJ1-2	TGTGCCAGCAGTTATGGTGGCCTCCTGGCGCGCACCTTC	CASSYGGLLARTF
many	TRBV10-2	NA	TRBJ1-5	TGCGCCAGCAGATCAGGTTCGGATCGCAATCAGCCCCAGCATTTT	CASRSGSDRNQPQHF
few	TRBV5-4	NA	TRBJ2-5	TGTGCCAGCAGCCCCGGGTTAGGAGGGACGACCAGGACCCAGTACTTC	CASSPGLGGTTRTQYF
many	TRBV10-2	NA	TRBJ2-3	TGCGCCAGCAGTAGCTCAGATACGCAGTATTTT	CASSSSDTQYF
NA	TRBV5-1	TRBD1	TRBJ2-7	TGCGCCAGCAGCTTGGACAGGGGTAACGTCTACGAGCAGTACTTC	CASSLDRGNVYEQYF
NA	TRBV30	NA	TRBJ2-7	TGTGCCTGGAGTGTAGGGAGCTACGAGCAGTACTTC	CAWSVGSYEQYF
NA	TRBV29-1	NA	TRBJ2-7	TGCAGCCCACTCTCGGACAGATACTCCTACGAGCAGTACTTC	CSPLSDRYSYEQYF
many	TRBV15	TRBD2	TRBJ2-1	TGTGCCACCAACCCGGGAGGGCGCGAAACCCATGAGCAGTTCTTC	CATNPGGRETHEQFF
NA	TRBV20-1	NA	TRBJ1-1	TGCAGTGCTGGCCCCTGGGAGGAAGCTTTCTTT	CSAGPWEEAFF
NA	TRBV11-3	NA	TRBJ2-1	TGTGCCAGCAGCGGAAATGAGCAGTTCTTC	CASSGNEQFF
NA	TRBV7-8	TRBD1	TRBJ1-1	TGTGCCAGCAGCTCGGGGACAGCAGGCACTGAAGCTTTCTTT	CASSSGTAGTEAFF
few	TRBV14	NA	TRBJ2-1	TGTGCCAGCAGCCAAGTCTGGATAGCGTCGGATGAGCAGTTCTTC	CASSQVWIASDEQFF
NA	TRBV9	NA	TRBJ2-7	TGTGCCAGCAGCGCAGGGGCTAATTCGGGCTACGAGCAGTACTTC	CASSAGANSGYEQYF
few	TRBV24-1	TRBD2	TRBJ2-7	TGTGCCACCAGTGATACCGGACTAGCGGGGACCTACGAGCAGTACTTC	CATSDTGLAGTYEQYF
NA	TRBV12-3/TRBV12-4	NA	TRBJ1-5	TGTGCCAGCAGTTTTTCGGGACCGAGCAATCAGCCCCAGCATTTT	CASSFSGPSNQPQHF